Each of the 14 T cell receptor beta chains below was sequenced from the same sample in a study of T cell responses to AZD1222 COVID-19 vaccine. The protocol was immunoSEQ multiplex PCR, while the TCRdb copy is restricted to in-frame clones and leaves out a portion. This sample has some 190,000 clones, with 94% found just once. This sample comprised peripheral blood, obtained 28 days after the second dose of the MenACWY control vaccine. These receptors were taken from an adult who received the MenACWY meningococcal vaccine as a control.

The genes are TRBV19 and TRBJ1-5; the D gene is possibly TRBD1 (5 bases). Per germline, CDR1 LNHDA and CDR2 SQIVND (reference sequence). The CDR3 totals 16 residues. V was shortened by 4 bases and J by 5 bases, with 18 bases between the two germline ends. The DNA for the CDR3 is TGTGCCAGTAGTACCGGGGGGATAGGGTATGATCAGCCCCAGCATTTT. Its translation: CASSTGGIGYDQPQHF.

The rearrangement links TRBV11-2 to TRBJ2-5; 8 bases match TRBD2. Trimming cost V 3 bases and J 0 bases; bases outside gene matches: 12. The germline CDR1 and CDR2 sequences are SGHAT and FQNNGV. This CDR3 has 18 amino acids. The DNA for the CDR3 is TGTGCCAGCAGCTTGGAGGGTGCGGGAGGCCGGTACCAAGAGACCCAGTACTTC. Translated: CASSLEGAGGRYQETQYF. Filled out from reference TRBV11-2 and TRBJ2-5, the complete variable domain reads EAGVAQSPRYKIIEKRQSVAFWCNPISGHATLYWYQQILGQGPKLLIQFQNNGVVDDSQLPKDRFSAERLKGVDSTLKIQPAKLEDSAVYLCASSLEGAGGRYQETQYFGPGTRLLVL.

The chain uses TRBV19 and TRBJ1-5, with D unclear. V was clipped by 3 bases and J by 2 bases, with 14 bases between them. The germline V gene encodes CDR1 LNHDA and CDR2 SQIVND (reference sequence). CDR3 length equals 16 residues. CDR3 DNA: TGTGCCAGTAGTATTTTGGGTCAGTGGGGCAATCAGCCCCAGCATTTT. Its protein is CASSILGQWGNQPQHF. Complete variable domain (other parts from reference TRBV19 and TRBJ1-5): DGGITQSPKYLFRKEGQNVTLSCEQNLNHDAMYWYRQDPGQGLRLIYYSQIVNDFQKGDIAEGYSVSREKKESFPLTVTSAQKNPTAFYLCASSILGQWGNQPQHFGDGTRLSIL.

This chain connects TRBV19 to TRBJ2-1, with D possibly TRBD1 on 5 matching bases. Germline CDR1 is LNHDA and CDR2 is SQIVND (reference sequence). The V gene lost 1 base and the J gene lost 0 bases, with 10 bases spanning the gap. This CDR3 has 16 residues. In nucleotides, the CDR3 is TGTGCCAGTAGTATAGGAACAGGAAGCTCCTACAATGAGCAGTTCTTC. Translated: CASSIGTGSSYNEQFF.

CDR3 DNA sequence: TGTGCCAGCACTCTCTTCCCCGGTAATTCACCCCTCCACTTT. Translated, it gives CASTLFPGNSPLHF. The chain employs TRBV28 and TRBJ1-6; no clear D gene. V was trimmed by 7 bases and J by 6 bases, leaving 13 bases between them. The germline gives CDR1 MDHEN, CDR2 SYDVKM. CDR3 length equals 14 residues.

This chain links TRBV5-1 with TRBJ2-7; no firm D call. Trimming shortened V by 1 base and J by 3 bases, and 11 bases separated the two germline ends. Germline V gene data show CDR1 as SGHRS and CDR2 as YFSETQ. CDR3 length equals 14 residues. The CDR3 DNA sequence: TGCGCCAGCAGCTTGTTCTCGGGCAGCTACGAGCAGTACTTC. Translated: CASSLFSGSYEQYF.

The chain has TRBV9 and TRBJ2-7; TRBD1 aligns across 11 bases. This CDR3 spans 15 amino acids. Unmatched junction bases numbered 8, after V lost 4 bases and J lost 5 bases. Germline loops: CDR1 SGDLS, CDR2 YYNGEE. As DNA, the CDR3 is TGTGCCAGCAGCCCCTGGACAGGGGGCATCGACGAGCAGTACTTC. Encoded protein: CASSPWTGGIDEQYF.

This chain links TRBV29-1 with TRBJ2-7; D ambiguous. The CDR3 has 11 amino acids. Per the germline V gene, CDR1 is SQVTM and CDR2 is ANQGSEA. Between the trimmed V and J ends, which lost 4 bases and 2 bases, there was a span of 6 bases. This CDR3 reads CSVAEAYEQYF. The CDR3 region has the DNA TGCAGCGTTGCTGAAGCCTACGAGCAGTACTTC.

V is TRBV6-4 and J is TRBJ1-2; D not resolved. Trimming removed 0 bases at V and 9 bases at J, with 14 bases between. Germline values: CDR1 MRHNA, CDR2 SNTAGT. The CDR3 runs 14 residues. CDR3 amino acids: CASSDSSRIESYTF. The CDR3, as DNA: TGTGCCAGCAGTGACTCGAGCAGGATCGAGAGCTACACCTTC.

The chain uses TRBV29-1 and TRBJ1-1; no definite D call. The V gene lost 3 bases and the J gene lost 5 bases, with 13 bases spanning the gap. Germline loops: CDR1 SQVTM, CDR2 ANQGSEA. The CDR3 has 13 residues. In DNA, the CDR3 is TGCAGCGTTGATTCCGGGAAAGGGACTGAAGCTTTCTTT. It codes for CSVDSGKGTEAFF.

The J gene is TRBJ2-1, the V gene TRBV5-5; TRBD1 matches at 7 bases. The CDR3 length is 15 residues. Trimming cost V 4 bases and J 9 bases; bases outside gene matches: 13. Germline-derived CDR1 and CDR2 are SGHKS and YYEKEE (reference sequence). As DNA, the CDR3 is TGTGCCAGCAGCCAATATGACAGGGTCCACACTGAGCAGTTCTTC. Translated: CASSQYDRVHTEQFF.

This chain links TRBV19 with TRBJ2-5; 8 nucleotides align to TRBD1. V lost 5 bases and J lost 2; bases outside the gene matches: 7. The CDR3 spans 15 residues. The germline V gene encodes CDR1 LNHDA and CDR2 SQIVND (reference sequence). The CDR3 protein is CASSSGTGQQETQYF. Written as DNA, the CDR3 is TGTGCCAGTAGTTCCGGGACAGGTCAACAAGAGACCCAGTACTTC.

In DNA form, the CDR3 reads TGTGCCAGTAGGGAACCCGGGACCGACTATGGCTACACCTTC. Protein: CASREPGTDYGYTF. The V call is TRBV19, the J call TRBJ1-2; the D gene is possibly TRBD1 (5 bases). CDR1 and CDR2 from the germline V gene are LNHDA and SQIVND (reference sequence). Trimming cost V 6 bases and J 3 bases, with 14 bases left between them. This CDR3 is built from 14 residues.

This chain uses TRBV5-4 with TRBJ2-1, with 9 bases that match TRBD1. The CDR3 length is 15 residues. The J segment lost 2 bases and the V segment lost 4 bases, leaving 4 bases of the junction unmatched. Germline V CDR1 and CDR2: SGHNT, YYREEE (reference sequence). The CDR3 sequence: CASSATGGAYNEQFF. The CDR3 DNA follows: TGTGCCAGCAGCGCTACAGGGGGCGCCTACAATGAGCAGTTCTTC.